This TCR beta chain was captured in a study of T cells in Graves' hyperthyroidism and ophthalmopathy. Looking at the study overall: The blood sample was taken at first diagnosis, before treatment began.

This clonotype was seen a handful of times. Its cognate antigen is unknown. Being one base from a much bigger clone, this may be a read error. With 7 bases clipped from V and 6 bases from J, the junction kept 6 bases outside the gene matches. The CDR3 consists of 13 residues. Germline V CDR1 and CDR2: SNHLY, FYNNEI. Study-wide points: Most clonotypes that expanded in the thyroid above 0.001 also showed up in blood.

Amplification yielded TCR beta CDR3 regions, with RNA transcripts as the source. An initial round of RT-PCR targeting the TCR CDR3 relied on the HTBI primer set. A single record per CDR3 protein comes from TCRdb applying MiXCR to the multiplex PCR reads. The sample has 550,000 to 800,000 distinct CDR3 sequences; roughly a sixth are singletons. Absence of ophthalmopathy progression within 18 months defined stable Graves' hyperthyroidism. The sequence derives from a man aged 45 to 65 with Graves' hyperthyroidism. Sequenced material: blood. The chain combines TRBV2 with TRBJ2-1; 7 bases map to TRBD2. CDR3 residues: CASTSGASNEQFF. CDR3 nucleotide sequence: TGTGCCAGCACTAGCGGAGCTAGCAATGAGCAGTTCTTC.